These T cell receptor beta chains were read from a single sample in a study of early stage breast cancer tumors. Clones were read by immunoSEQ multiplex PCR, and TCRdb kept only the in-frame ones, dropping some. The sample contains 12,000 to 15,000 clones, around 85% of which appear only once. The sample comprised normal breast tissue next to the tumor. Source of these receptors: a person in their thirties with breast cancer. Both conserved end residues are part of each CDR3. The D gene is left open where the match is weak. Not every row has a clone size; where given, it reads once, few, many or a size class.

clone_size | d_call | j_call | v_call | cdr3_nt | cdr3_aa
- | - | TRBJ2-2 | TRBV9 | TGTGCCAGCAGCTCACAGGACTACACGAACACCGGGGAGCTGTTTTTT | CASSSQDYTNTGELFF
- | - | TRBJ1-4 | TRBV19 | TGTGCCAGTAGCCCGTACGGTGCCGCGGTTGAAAAACTGTTTTTT | CASSPYGAAVEKLFF
- | - | TRBJ1-3 | TRBV13 | TGTGCCAGCAGCTCCCCTTTGACACTCCTGCCATCTGGAAACACCATATATTTT | CASSSPLTLLPSGNTIYF
- | TRBD2 | TRBJ2-1 | TRBV27 | TGTGCCAGCAGCTGGACTAGCGGGAGTGGTGAGCAGTTCTTC | CASSWTSGSGEQFF
once | - | TRBJ1-4 | TRBV7-2 | TGTGCCAGCAGCTTAGCTACTAATGAAAAACTGTTTTTT | CASSLATNEKLFF
- | TRBD2 | TRBJ2-5 | TRBV4-2 | TGTGCCAGCAGCCTGACTAGCGGCGGGGAGACCCAGTACTTC | CASSLTSGGETQYF
- | TRBD2 | TRBJ2-1 | TRBV19 | TGTGCCAGTAGTATAGTCCTAGCGGGAGCCTCGGAGCAGTTCTTC | CASSIVLAGASEQFF
- | - | TRBJ2-7 | TRBV6-1 | TGTGCCAGCAGTGTCAGCAGGTCCTACGAGCAGTACTTC | CASSVSRSYEQYF
- | TRBD2 | TRBJ2-3 | TRBV7-9 | TGTGCCAGCAGCTTAGAAAGACTAGCGGGAGGTCGATTT | CASSLERLAGGRF
- | TRBD1 | TRBJ1-1 | TRBV5-4 | TGTGCCAGCAGCCAATTGACAGGGGAGAACACTGAAGCTTTCTTT | CASSQLTGENTEAFF
- | TRBD1 | TRBJ1-6 | TRBV10-2 | TGCGCCAGCAGTGAGTCAGGGGGCGTTTCACCCCTCCACTTT | CASSESGGVSPLHF
- | - | TRBJ1-4 | TRBV10-1 | TGCGCCAGCAGTGAAAGGGTTGGTGAAAAACTGTTTTTT | CASSERVGEKLFF
- | - | TRBJ2-1 | TRBV9 | TGTGCCAGCAGCGTAGATGGGGCCGGGTCCTACAATGAGCAGTTCTTC | CASSVDGAGSYNEQFF
- | - | TRBJ2-1 | TRBV27 | TGTGCCAGCACCAACGTTAGCTCCTACAATGAGCAGTTCTTC | CASTNVSSYNEQFF